Listed here are 18 T cell receptor delta chains from one sample, sequenced in a study of delta chains in infants with herpesvirus infections. PBMC RNA was reverse transcribed using gamma-chain- and delta-chain-specific primers. TCRdb reanalysed the RT-PCR reads via CATT. The sample lists hundreds of delta-chain clones; 10% to 15% were seen once. Source: peripheral blood, taken at time point 1 of longitudinal follow-up. The origin of the receptors is a human donor who was a Ugandan infant, either HIV-exposed or HIV-unexposed (not recorded which).

Comments on this clone: The protein TCRdb lists belongs to a much larger clone and differs from this DNA's translation at residue 12, which points to a read error; the protein shown is made from the DNA. The V gene is TRDV2, the J gene TRDJ2; 12 positions match TRDD3. CDR1 and CDR2 from the germline V gene are GEAIGNYY and EKD. CDR3 length: 15 residues. The CDR3 spells CACDLVLGDTALLFF. CDR3 sequence (DNA): TGTGCCTGTGACTTAGTACTGGGGGATACAGCACTACTCTTCTTT.

Sample share makes this clone large. The same CDR3 is also encoded by other DNA sequences in this sample. J is TRDJ1 and V is TRDV1, with TRDD3 matching over 9 bases. The CDR3 is 24 residues long. Unmatched junction bases numbered 28, after V lost 2 bases and J lost 0 bases. CDR1 is TSWWSYY and CDR2 is QGS in the germline V gene. DNA for the CDR3: TGTGCTCTTGGGGAAAATCGGGGTATACCGTCGAGCTGGGGGATCCGAAGGGACACCGATAAACTCATCTTT. This codes for CALGENRGIPSSWGIRRDTDKLIF.

Comment on this clone: No DNA is shown, since the ends of the CDR3 on it are uncertain; the CDR3 is the one TCRdb lists. V usage is TRAV29/DV5 and J usage is TRDJ1; no check of the table's D call, TRDD3, against the DNA was made. The CDR3 is made up of 22 amino acids, end residues included. Germline CDR1 reads NSMFDY; CDR2 reads ISSIKDK. The CDR3 loop is CSVLLCSNPFYTGDKWGGKLIF.

About this clone: A junction end diverges from the germline sequence, so it may reflect a read error. This chain uses TRDV2 with TRDJ1, with TRDD3 matching 13 bases. This CDR3 has 17 residues. Germline V gene lookup returns CDR1 GEAIGNYY and CDR2 EKD. As DNA, the CDR3 is TGTGCCTGTGACTTAGTACTGGGGGATACGTACACCGTTAAACTCATCTTT. Its protein is CACDLVLGDTYTVKLIF.

Concerning this clone: A far bigger clonotype differs at one base, so this is likely a read error. Within the sample, other DNA sequences also encode this same CDR3. This chain connects TRDV2 to TRDJ3; TRDD3 matches 11 bases. Germline V gene sequence: CDR1 GEAIGNYY, CDR2 EKD. This CDR3 region has 18 residues. DNA of the CDR3: TGTGCCTGTGACACCGCTGGGGGATACTCCTGGGACACACGACAGATGTTTTTC. As protein: CACDTAGGYSWDTRQMFF.

This clone turned up a few times. Translating this DNA gives a protein that differs at residue 8 from the TCRdb one, which belongs to a much larger clone; a read error is likely, and the protein shown is this translation. This chain uses TRDV2 with TRDJ1; 8 bases align to TRDD3. This CDR3 is 16 amino acids long. The germline CDR1 and CDR2 sequences are GEAIGNYY and EKD. The V segment lost 2 bases and the J segment 0 bases; nucleotides outside the gene matches: 7. The CDR3 spells CACDILGGTYTDKLIF. As DNA, the CDR3 is TGTGCCTGTGACATACTGGGGGGTACGTACACCGATAAACTCATCTTT.

This clone has only a few counts. The protein given by TCRdb reflects a much larger clone and differs at residue 7 from this DNA's translation, likely from a read error; the protein shown is the DNA's translation. This chain joins TRDV1 and TRDJ1; TRDD3 agrees at 8 bases. Germline V CDR1 and CDR2: TSWWSYY, QGS. The CDR3 length is 19 residues. With V trimmed by 0 bases and J by 2 bases, 14 bases remained unmatched. The CDR3 DNA sequence: TGTGCTCTTGGGGAACTCCACTCACCCCTGGGGGAATTAACCGATAAACTCATCTTT. Translated, it gives CALGELHSPLGELTDKLIF.

This clone qualifies as hyperexpanded. The sample contains more than one DNA sequence encoding this CDR3. The chain carries TRDV2 and TRDJ3; TRDD3 agrees at 13 bases. Germline V gene lookup returns CDR1 GEAIGNYY and CDR2 EKD. This CDR3 region has 20 residues. V was pared by 0 bases and J by 5 bases, with 9 bases of the junction left unmatched. The CDR3 spells CACDTGGLGDTSGDTRQMFF. The CDR3 nucleotides read TGTGCCTGTGACACCGGAGGACTGGGGGATACGTCCGGGGACACCCGACAGATGTTTTTC.

In its sample, this clone ranks as hyperexpanded (1% or more). The same CDR3 can be traced to other DNA sequences in this sample. The genes are TRDV1 and TRDJ1; TRDD3 is a possible D gene (5 bases). CDR3 length equals 18 residues. The germline gives CDR1 TSWWSYY, CDR2 QGS. Trimming cost V 5 bases and J 8 bases, with 30 bases left between them. Here the CDR3 DNA reads TGTGCTCTTGGGAACACCAAAACCGTTCCAACGTACTGGTCAAAACTCATCTTT. This gives the protein CALGNTKTVPTYWSKLIF.

This clone rates as large. CDR3 in DNA: TGTGCTCTTGGGGGCCCTTCCCCTACGGTCCCCCGGGGATACTCGAGCCATAAACTCATCTTT. This codes for CALGGPSPTVPRGYSSHKLIF. V usage is TRDV1 and J usage is TRDJ1; 8 bases map to TRDD3. V shed 4 bases and J 6 bases; nucleotides not matched to a gene: 28. The CDR3 totals 21 residues. The germline V gene encodes CDR1 TSWWSYY and CDR2 QGS.

The table lists this clone with a few counts. The TCRdb protein, from a much larger clone, departs from this DNA's translation at residue 10, likely by read error; the protein shown derives from the DNA. This chain connects TRDV1 to TRDJ1; D might be TRDD3 (5 bases). CDR3 length: 14 amino acids. V lost 1 base and J lost 6, with 12 bases in between. CDR1 is TSWWSYY, CDR2 QGS, per germline. CDR3 amino acids: CALGEPQGANKLIF. The CDR3 coding sequence is TGTGCTCTTGGGGAACCACAGGGGGCCAATAAACTCATCTTT.

This clone is labeled hyperexpanded. The same CDR3 also results from other DNA sequences found in this sample. This sequence joins TRAV38-2/DV8 and TRDJ1; TRDD3 matches at 8 bases. This CDR3 spans 22 amino acids. Germline CDR1 reads TSESDYY; CDR2 reads QEAYKQQN. The CDR3 region is CAALIILQLWGMAGTYTDKLIF. The CDR3 DNA follows: TGTGCGGCACTAATTATTCTTCAATTGTGGGGGATGGCGGGGACGTACACCGATAAACTCATCTTT.

This clone is classed as hyperexpanded (1% or more). The sample carries other DNA sequences with the same CDR3. V is TRDV2 and J is TRDJ2, with TRDD3 matching over 11 bases. Per germline, CDR1 GEAIGNYY and CDR2 EKD. The CDR3 length is 16 residues. V trimming: 3 bases; J trimming: 0 bases; junction bases outside the gene matches: 2. CDR3: CACDVLGDTLTAQLFF. CDR3 sequence (DNA): TGTGCCTGTGACGTACTGGGGGATACTTTGACAGCACAACTCTTCTTT.

As to this clone: A far larger clone is a single base away, which makes a read error likely. At the DNA level, this CDR3 is encoded by other sequences in the same sample as well. The chain combines TRDV1 with TRDJ1, with no clear D. The CDR3 runs 16 residues. V lost 4 bases to trimming and J lost 2 bases, with 17 bases between them. Germline assignment: CDR1 TSWWSYY and CDR2 QGS. CDR3 region: CALGGPQSLVTDKLIF. DNA of the CDR3: TGTGCTCTTGGGGGACCCCAATCACTTGTTACCGATAAACTCATCTTT.

On this clone: The protein recorded in TCRdb matches a much larger clone and deviates from this DNA's translation at residue 13, suggesting a read error; the protein here is obtained by translating the DNA. The rearrangement joins TRDV2 to TRDJ3, with 10 bases lining up with TRDD3. There are 18 residues in the CDR3. Germline CDR1 reads GEAIGNYY; CDR2 reads EKD. CDR3 region: CACDATGGFVWDPRQMFF. In DNA, the CDR3 is TGTGCCTGTGACGCTACTGGGGGATTCGTCTGGGACCCCCGACAGATGTTTTTC.

This clone appeared a few times. A read error is likely here: a far larger clone is one base away. Other nucleotide sequences from this sample produce the same CDR3. The chain is built from TRDV1 and TRDJ1; D perhaps matches TRDD3 (5 bases). Germline-derived CDR1 and CDR2 are TSWWSYY and QGS. The CDR3 covers 16 residues. V gave up 4 bases and J gave up 2 bases, with 17 bases separating them. CDR3 nucleotide sequence: TGTGCTCTTGGGGGACCCCAATCACTGGTGACCGATAAACTCATCTTT. Protein sequence: CALGGPQSLVTDKLIF.

By its share, this clone is medium-sized. A much larger clone lies one base from this, so it may be a read error. The J gene is TRDJ1, the V gene TRDV1; 10 bases are shared with TRDD3. The CDR3 loop spans 17 amino acids. Germline V gene sequence: CDR1 TSWWSYY, CDR2 QGS. V gave up 0 bases and J gave up 10 bases; unmatched junction bases: 14. The CDR3 protein is CALGELDLTGGLGGLIF. The CDR3 nucleotides read TGTGCTCTTGGGGAACTCGACCTCACTGGGGGATTGGGCGGACTCATCTTT.

As to this clone: This likely came from a read error, as a far larger clone is one base away. Other DNA sequences in the same sample also yield this CDR3. V is TRDV3 and J is TRDJ1; 8 positions agree with TRDD3. The CDR3 covers 16 residues. V gave up 4 bases and J gave up 2 bases; unmatched junction bases: 15. Germline-derived CDR1 and CDR2 are TVYSNPD and GDNSRS (reference sequence). This chain's CDR3 is CASCSVLGVLTDKLIF. CDR3 in DNA: TGTGCCTCATGCTCCGTACTGGGGGTCCTTACCGATAAACTCATCTTT.